This T cell receptor (beta chain) came from a study of control samples from healthy donors and cancer patients. With 5 bases removed from V and 4 bases from J, the gap between germline ends came to 10 bases. Germline-derived CDR1 and CDR2 are SGHTA and FQGNSA. The CDR3 contains 13 residues. Profiled with immunoSEQ multiplex PCR; TCRdb holds only in-frame clones, not every one. The table has 170,000 or so clones, approximately 94% seen once; the top ten hold around 1.5%. This chain links TRBV7-2 with TRBJ2-3; D uncertain. Sequenced input: blood. This TCR was recovered from a woman under 30 in good health. For the CDR3, the DNA is TGTGCCAGCAGCCCTTATTATGCAGATACGCAGTATTTT. Protein sequence: CASSPYYADTQYF.